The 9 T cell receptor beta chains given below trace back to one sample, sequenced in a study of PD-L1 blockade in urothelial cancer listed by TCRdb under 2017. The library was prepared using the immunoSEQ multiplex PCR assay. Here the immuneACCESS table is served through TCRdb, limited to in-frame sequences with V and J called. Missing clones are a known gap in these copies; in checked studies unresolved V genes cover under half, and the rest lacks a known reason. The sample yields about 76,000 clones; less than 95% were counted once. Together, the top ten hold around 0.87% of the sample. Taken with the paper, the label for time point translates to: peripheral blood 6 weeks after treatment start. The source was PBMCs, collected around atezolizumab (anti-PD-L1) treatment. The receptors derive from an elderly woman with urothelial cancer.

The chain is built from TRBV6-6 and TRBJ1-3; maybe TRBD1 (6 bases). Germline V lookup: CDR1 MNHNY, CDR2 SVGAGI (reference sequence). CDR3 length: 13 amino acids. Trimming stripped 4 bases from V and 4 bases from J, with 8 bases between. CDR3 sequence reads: CASSFQGGNTIYF. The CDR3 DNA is TGTGCCAGCAGTTTCCAGGGGGGAAACACCATATATTTT.

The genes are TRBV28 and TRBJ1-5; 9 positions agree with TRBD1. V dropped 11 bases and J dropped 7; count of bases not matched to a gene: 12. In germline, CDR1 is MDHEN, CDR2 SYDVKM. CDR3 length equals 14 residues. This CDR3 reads CAGTGGTSQQPQHF. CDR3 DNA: TGTGCCGGCACAGGGGGCACGTCACAGCAGCCCCAGCATTTT.

The CDR3 protein is CAISDPSRGQSADTQYF. The CDR3 DNA follows: TGTGCCATCAGTGACCCGTCAAGAGGCCAGAGCGCAGATACGCAGTATTTT. The rearrangement links TRBV10-3 to TRBJ2-3; unclear D gene. This CDR3 region has 17 residues. The germline V gene has CDR1 ENHRY and CDR2 SYGVKD. The V and J ends lost 3 bases and 4 bases respectively, with 20 bases between them.

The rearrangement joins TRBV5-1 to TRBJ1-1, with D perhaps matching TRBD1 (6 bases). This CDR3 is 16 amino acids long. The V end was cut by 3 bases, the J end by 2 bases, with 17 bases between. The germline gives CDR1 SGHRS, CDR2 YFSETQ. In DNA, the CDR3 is TGCGCCAGCAGCTGGGACATACCTACACCCAACACTGAAGCTTTCTTT. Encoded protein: CASSWDIPTPNTEAFF.

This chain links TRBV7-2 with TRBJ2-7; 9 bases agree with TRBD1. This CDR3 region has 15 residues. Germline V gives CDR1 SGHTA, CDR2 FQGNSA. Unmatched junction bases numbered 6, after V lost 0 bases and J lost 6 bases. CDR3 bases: TGTGCCAGCAGCTTAGCCGGGACAGGGAGTTCCGAGCAGTACTTC. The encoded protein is CASSLAGTGSSEQYF.

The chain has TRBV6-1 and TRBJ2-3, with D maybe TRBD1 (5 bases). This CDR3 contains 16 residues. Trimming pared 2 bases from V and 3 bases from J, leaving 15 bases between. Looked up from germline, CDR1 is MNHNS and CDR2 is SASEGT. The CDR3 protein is CASSEPQGGWTDTQYF. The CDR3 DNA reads TGTGCCAGCAGTGAACCTCAGGGTGGGTGGACAGATACGCAGTATTTT.

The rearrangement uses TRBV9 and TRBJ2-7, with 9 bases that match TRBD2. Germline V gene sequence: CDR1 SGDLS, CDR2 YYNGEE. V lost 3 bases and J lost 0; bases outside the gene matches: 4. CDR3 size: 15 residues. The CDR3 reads CASSARTSASYEQYF. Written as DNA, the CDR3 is TGTGCCAGCAGCGCCCGGACTAGCGCCTCCTACGAGCAGTACTTC.

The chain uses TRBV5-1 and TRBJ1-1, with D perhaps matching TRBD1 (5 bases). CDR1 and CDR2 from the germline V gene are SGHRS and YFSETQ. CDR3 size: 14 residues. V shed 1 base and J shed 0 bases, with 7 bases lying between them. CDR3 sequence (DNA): TGCGCCAGCAGCTTGTCAGGGTTGAACACTGAAGCTTTCTTT. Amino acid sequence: CASSLSGLNTEAFF.

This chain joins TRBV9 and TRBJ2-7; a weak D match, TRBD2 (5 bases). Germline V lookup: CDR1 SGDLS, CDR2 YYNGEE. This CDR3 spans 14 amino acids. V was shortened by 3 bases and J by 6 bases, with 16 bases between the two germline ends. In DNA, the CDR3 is TGTGCCAGCAGCGACGGGGTTCTCTCCGCCGAGCAGTACTTC. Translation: CASSDGVLSAEQYF.